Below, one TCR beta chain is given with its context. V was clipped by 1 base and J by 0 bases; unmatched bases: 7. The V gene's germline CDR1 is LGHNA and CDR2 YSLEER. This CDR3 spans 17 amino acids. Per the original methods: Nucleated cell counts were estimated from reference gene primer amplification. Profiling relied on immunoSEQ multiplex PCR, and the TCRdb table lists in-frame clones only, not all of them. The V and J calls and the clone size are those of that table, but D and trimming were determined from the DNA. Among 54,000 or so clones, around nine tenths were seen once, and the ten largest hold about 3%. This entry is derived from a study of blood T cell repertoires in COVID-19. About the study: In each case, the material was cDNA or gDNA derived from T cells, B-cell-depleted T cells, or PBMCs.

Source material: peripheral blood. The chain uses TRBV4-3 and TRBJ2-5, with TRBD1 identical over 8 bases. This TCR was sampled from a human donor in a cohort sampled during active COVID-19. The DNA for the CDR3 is TGCGCCAGCAGCCAAGGTGTCACGGGACAGGACCAAGAGACCCAGTACTTC. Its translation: CASSQGVTGQDQETQYF.